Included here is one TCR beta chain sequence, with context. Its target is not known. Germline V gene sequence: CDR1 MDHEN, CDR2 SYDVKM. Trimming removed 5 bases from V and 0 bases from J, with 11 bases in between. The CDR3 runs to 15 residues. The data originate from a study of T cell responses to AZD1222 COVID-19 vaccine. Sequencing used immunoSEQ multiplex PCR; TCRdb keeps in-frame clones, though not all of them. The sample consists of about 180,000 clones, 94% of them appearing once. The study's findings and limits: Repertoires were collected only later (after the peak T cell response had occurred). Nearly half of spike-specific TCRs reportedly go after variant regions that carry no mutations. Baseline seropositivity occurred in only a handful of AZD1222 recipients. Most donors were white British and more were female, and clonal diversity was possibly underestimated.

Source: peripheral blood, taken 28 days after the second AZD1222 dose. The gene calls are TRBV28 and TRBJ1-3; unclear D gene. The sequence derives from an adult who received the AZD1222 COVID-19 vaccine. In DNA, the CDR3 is TGTGCCAGCAGTCCTCGACGGGTCTCTGGAAACACCATATATTTT. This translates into CASSPRRVSGNTIYF.